This is a list of T cell receptor beta chains from one sample in a study of T cell clonotyping in hematopoietic cell transplantation. Method: immunoSEQ multiplex PCR; TCRdb's copy keeps in-frame clones and lacks some. Of about 29,000 clones in the sample, about three quarters are singletons; the top ten hold under 7%. Specimen: peripheral blood mononuclear cells, collected before stem cell transplant. The receptors originated from a woman aged 30 to 39 with chronic myeloid leukemia. Some clones in this sample may be carry-over from other donors' samples. The conserved cysteine and the conserved F or W are not part of the CDR3 here. Some rows mark clone size as missing; the rest say once, few, many or name a class of expanded clone.

size,length,V,J,CDR3
NA,10,TRBV5-1,TRBJ2-5,ASSLGPETQY
once,11,TRBV5-1,TRBJ2-5,ASSLSVVETQY
NA,15,TRBV9,TRBJ1-6,ASSVDEASSYNSPLH
NA,12,TRBV5-1,TRBJ1-1,ASSFLDRNTEAF
few,11,TRBV6-5,TRBJ1-1,ASSYRGHPEAF
NA,13,TRBV4-1,TRBJ2-1,ASSPAGTVYNEQF
few,13,TRBV6-5,TRBJ1-5,ASSRGQGHHGPQH
NA,13,TRBV6-1,TRBJ2-2,ASSPGQGNTGELF
medium-sized,13,TRBV6-5,TRBJ1-2,ASRGSIGGNYGYT
NA,13,TRBV4-3,TRBJ2-1,ASSQVAQVPNEQF
NA,13,TRBV6-5,TRBJ1-6,ASSYAVQLNSPLH
NA,12,TRBV2,TRBJ1-4,ASNRQGIDEKLF